The rows below give T cell receptor beta chains drawn from one sample of a study of blood T cell repertoires in COVID-19. The repertoire was sequenced with immunoSEQ multiplex PCR; TCRdb's copy has only in-frame clones and lacks some. The sample lists 100,000 to 150,000 clones; roughly 80% were seen once. Sequencing was done on a sample of peripheral blood. Receptors were obtained from a man between 65 and 79 years old with acute or convalescent COVID-19. CDR3s include the opening cysteine and the closing phenylalanine or tryptophan. The D gene is left open where the match is weak. Clone size is shown for a subset of rows, as once, few, many or a class of expanded clone.

TRBJ2-2 TRBV10-3 NA NA TGTGCCATCCGTCGGGGCCCCTTCGGGGGCACCGGGGAGCTGTTTTTT CAIRRGPFGGTGELFF
TRBJ2-1 TRBV2 NA TRBD1 TGTGCCAGCAGTGAAGGCCTACAGGGGGAGAATGAGCAGTTCTTC CASSEGLQGENEQFF
TRBJ1-2 TRBV5-1 NA TRBD1 TGCGCCAGCAGCTTGGCCGGGACAGATGGCTACACCTTC CASSLAGTDGYTF
TRBJ2-1 TRBV7-6 NA TRBD2 TGTGCCAGCAGCTTAGTGGGTAGCGGGGGCACCGGCAATGAGCAGTTCTTC CASSLVGSGGTGNEQFF
TRBJ2-7 TRBV6-5 NA NA TGTGCCAGCAGTTACGACAGAGCCTACGAGCAGTACTTC CASSYDRAYEQYF
TRBJ2-5 TRBV19 NA NA TGTGCCAGTAGCAACCCTTGGAGGGAGACCCAGTACTTC CASSNPWRETQYF
TRBJ1-2 TRBV3-1/TRBV3-2 NA NA TGTGCCAGCAGCCAAGCAGGGAAGGGCTATGGCTACACCTTC CASSQAGKGYGYTF
TRBJ1-1 TRBV2 NA NA TGTGCCAGCAGTCCCGGGTTTTACACTGAAGCTTTCTTT CASSPGFYTEAFF
TRBJ2-1 TRBV14 NA NA TGTGCCAGCAGCCAAAAGCTAGGAGCATACAATGAGCAGTTCTTC CASSQKLGAYNEQFF
TRBJ1-1 TRBV29-1 NA NA TGCAGCGTTCGACAGCTTTTAAACACTGAAGCTTTCTTT CSVRQLLNTEAFF
TRBJ1-2 TRBV2 NA NA TGTGCCAGCAGTGTTAGGAACAGGGAGAGTGGCTACACCTTC CASSVRNRESGYTF
TRBJ2-7 TRBV27 NA NA TGTGCCAGCAGTTTTAACCCACAGGGCGCCCGCTACGAGCAGTACTTC CASSFNPQGARYEQYF
TRBJ2-7 TRBV27 few NA TGTGCCAGCAGTTTAATAGGCCGCGACTCCTCCGTGAAGCAGTACTTC CASSLIGRDSSVKQYF
TRBJ2-7 TRBV18 NA TRBD1 TGTGCCAGCTCACTAGTACCGGGACAGGGTTACGAGCAGTACTTC CASSLVPGQGYEQYF
TRBJ1-2 TRBV28 NA NA TGTGCCAGCAGCCCGACAGGAAACTATGGCTACACCTTC CASSPTGNYGYTF
TRBJ2-7 TRBV9 NA NA TGTGCCAGCGAGCGAGGTGGTTACTACGAGCAGTACTTC CASERGGYYEQYF
TRBJ2-7 TRBV6-5 NA TRBD2 TGTGCCAGCAGCTACCAACTAGCGGGGGCTACCTACGAGCAGTACTTC CASSYQLAGATYEQYF
TRBJ1-4 TRBV6-1 NA TRBD1 TGTGCCAGCAGGGAAGCAGGGGGCGGTGAAAAACTGTTTTTT CASREAGGGEKLFF
TRBJ1-2 TRBV4-1 NA NA TGCGCCAGCAGCCAAGGTACAGGTGTCTATGGCTACACCTTC CASSQGTGVYGYTF
TRBJ2-7 TRBV3-1/TRBV3-2 NA TRBD2 TGTGCCAGCAGCCAGGGACTAGCGTTCGAGCAGTACTTC CASSQGLAFEQYF
TRBJ2-7 TRBV3-1/TRBV3-2 NA TRBD1 TGTGCCAGCAGCCTGACAGGGGGCTCCTACGAGCAGTACTTC CASSLTGGSYEQYF
TRBJ1-4 TRBV29-1 NA TRBD1 TGCAGCGCGCAACAGGGGGCAGGGGAAAAACTGTTTTTT CSAQQGAGEKLFF
TRBJ1-1 TRBV18 few TRBD1 TGTGCCAGCTCACCCCAGGGGGTGAACACTGAAGCTTTCTTT CASSPQGVNTEAFF
TRBJ2-5 TRBV6-2/TRBV6-3 NA NA TGTGCCAGCAGTTACGTCCAGGGTCGGGAGACCCAGTACTTC CASSYVQGRETQYF
TRBJ2-5 TRBV3-1/TRBV3-2 NA NA TGTGCCAGCAGCCAAACGAGTGAGACCCAGTACTTC CASSQTSETQYF
TRBJ1-6 TRBV27 NA TRBD1 TGTGCCAGCAGTTTATCGGCCTCTTACAGGGGCTCACCCCTCCACTTT CASSLSASYRGSPLHF
TRBJ2-6 TRBV7-9 NA NA TGTGCCAGCAGCTTAGGGGGACAAGCTGGGGCCAACGTCCTGACTTTC CASSLGGQAGANVLTF
TRBJ2-3 TRBV4-2 NA TRBD2 TGTGCCAGCAGCCAGGGACTAGCGGAAGAAGATACGCAGTATTTT CASSQGLAEEDTQYF
TRBJ1-3 TRBV3-1/TRBV3-2 few NA TGTGCCAGCAGCCCAGGGGTTGGAAACACCATATATTTT CASSPGVGNTIYF
TRBJ1-1 TRBV9 NA NA TGTGCCAGCAGCACCCACGGTAACACTGAAGCTTTCTTT CASSTHGNTEAFF
TRBJ1-4 TRBV28 few TRBD1 TGTGCCAGCAGGGGTCGGACAGGGCGAATTAATGAAAAACTGTTTTTT CASRGRTGRINEKLFF
TRBJ2-7 TRBV27 NA TRBD2 TGTGCCAGCAGTCGACTAGCGGGGCCCACCTACGAGCAGTACTTC CASSRLAGPTYEQYF
TRBJ2-2 TRBV19 NA NA TGTGCCAGTAGGGGCAGGCCCTCCGGGGAGCTGTTTTTT CASRGRPSGELFF
TRBJ2-7 TRBV9 few NA TGTGCCAGCAGCGTAGGCCCAGGGGACTACGAGCAGTACTTC CASSVGPGDYEQYF
TRBJ2-7 TRBV7-9 NA TRBD2 TGTGCCAGCAGCTTCTCGCGGGAGTTATCCTACGAGCAGTACTTC CASSFSRELSYEQYF
TRBJ2-7 TRBV4-1 NA NA TGCGCCAGCAGCCTAAGCTTACTCTCCTACGAGCAGTACTTC CASSLSLLSYEQYF
TRBJ2-7 TRBV5-4 NA NA TGTGCCAGCAGCTTGGGAAGGGAGTACGAGCAGTACTTC CASSLGREYEQYF
TRBJ2-7 TRBV9 NA NA TGTGCCAGCAGCGTAGAACAGGGCTACGAGCAGTACTTC CASSVEQGYEQYF
TRBJ2-2 TRBV28 NA NA TGTGCCAGTATAACAGGAATAAACACCGGGGAGCTGTTTTTT CASITGINTGELFF
TRBJ2-7 TRBV6-5 NA NA TGTGCCAGCAGTTACTTGACTAGACGGGAGCAGTACTTC CASSYLTRREQYF